The rows below give T cell receptor beta chains drawn from one sample of a study of OX40 agonist ivuxolimab in advanced cancers. Sequenced by immunoSEQ multiplex PCR; TCRdb stores in-frame clones only, minus some. Of 50,000 to 70,000 clones listed, 85% were seen once; the top ten hold 2.8%. The sequenced sample was CD4+ or CD8+ T cells sorted from blood, obtained in a trial of the OX40 agonist ivuxolimab. The source is an adult with an advanced solid tumor such as melanoma, head and neck, liver or kidney cancer. The CDR3 runs from the conserved cysteine through the conserved F or W. Fields, in order: D gene, V gene, J gene, clone size, CDR3 DNA, CDR3 protein. The D gene is left open where the match is weak. Expanded clones are given a class, and other clones once, few, many or no size at all.

d_call: .
v_call: TRBV5-5
j_call: TRBJ1-1
clone_size: .
cdr3_nt: TGTGCCAGCAGCTTGGTCGGTAGGGCTAGCACTGAAGCTTTCTTT
cdr3_aa: CASSLVGRASTEAFF

d_call: .
v_call: TRBV6-5
j_call: TRBJ2-5
clone_size: once
cdr3_nt: TGTGCCAGCACCCCGGACAGGGAGGGTGAGACCCAGTACTTC
cdr3_aa: CASTPDREGETQYF

d_call: TRBD2
v_call: TRBV7-9
j_call: TRBJ2-7
clone_size: .
cdr3_nt: TGTGCCAGCAGCGGACGACTAGCGGGAGTACACGAGCAGTACTTC
cdr3_aa: CASSGRLAGVHEQYF

d_call: .
v_call: TRBV10-3
j_call: TRBJ2-2
clone_size: .
cdr3_nt: TGTGCCACAAGTCCCGGGACACCCAACACCGGGGAGCTGTTTTTT
cdr3_aa: CATSPGTPNTGELFF

d_call: .
v_call: TRBV10-1
j_call: TRBJ2-5
clone_size: once
cdr3_nt: TGCGCCAGCAGTCGGGGTGGGGAGACCCAGTACTTC
cdr3_aa: CASSRGGETQYF

d_call: .
v_call: TRBV18
j_call: TRBJ2-7
clone_size: .
cdr3_nt: TGTACCTCCGGGACAAACCAATACGAGCAGTACTTC
cdr3_aa: CTSGTNQYEQYF

d_call: .
v_call: TRBV18
j_call: TRBJ2-5
clone_size: .
cdr3_nt: TGTGCCAGCTCACCACGAAGCGGGGAGACCCAGTACTTC
cdr3_aa: CASSPRSGETQYF

d_call: .
v_call: TRBV11-2
j_call: TRBJ1-6
clone_size: once
cdr3_nt: TGTGCCAGCAGCGACGACAGATACTATAATTCACCCCTCCACTTT
cdr3_aa: CASSDDRYYNSPLHF

d_call: .
v_call: TRBV29-1
j_call: TRBJ2-1
clone_size: .
cdr3_nt: TGCAGCGTTCGTGGACCTTCGGAGCAGTTCTTC
cdr3_aa: CSVRGPSEQFF

d_call: .
v_call: TRBV5-8
j_call: TRBJ1-1
clone_size: .
cdr3_nt: TGTGCCAGCAGCTTGACCACGGGACCGGGGAGTGAAGCTTTCTTT
cdr3_aa: CASSLTTGPGSEAFF

d_call: TRBD2
v_call: TRBV5-6
j_call: TRBJ2-1
clone_size: .
cdr3_nt: TGTGCCAGCAGCTTGCCCACTAGCGCCGATGAGCAGTTCTTC
cdr3_aa: CASSLPTSADEQFF

d_call: .
v_call: TRBV5-3
j_call: TRBJ2-7
clone_size: .
cdr3_nt: TGTGCCAGAAGCTTGAGGTGGGTGTTCGAGCAGTACTTC
cdr3_aa: CARSLRWVFEQYF

d_call: .
v_call: TRBV7-9
j_call: TRBJ2-7
clone_size: .
cdr3_nt: TGTGCCAGCAGCTTCCCGGAGGGGGTTAATTACGAGCAGTACTTC
cdr3_aa: CASSFPEGVNYEQYF

d_call: .
v_call: TRBV19
j_call: TRBJ2-2
clone_size: .
cdr3_nt: TGTGCCAGTAGTCCTGGACCGGGAAGCGGGTGGACCGGGGAGCTGTTTTTT
cdr3_aa: CASSPGPGSGWTGELFF

d_call: TRBD2
v_call: TRBV14
j_call: TRBJ2-7
clone_size: .
cdr3_nt: TGTGCCAGCAGCCAAGTAGTAGCGGGGGTAACCTACGAGCAGTACTTC
cdr3_aa: CASSQVVAGVTYEQYF

d_call: .
v_call: TRBV5-1
j_call: TRBJ2-7
clone_size: .
cdr3_nt: TGCGCCAGCAGCTTCGATGCCATATACGAGCAGTACTTC
cdr3_aa: CASSFDAIYEQYF

d_call: TRBD2
v_call: TRBV7-7
j_call: TRBJ2-5
clone_size: .
cdr3_nt: TGTGCCAGCAGCTTAGTACTAGCGGGAAAAGAGACCCAGTACTTC
cdr3_aa: CASSLVLAGKETQYF

d_call: TRBD1
v_call: TRBV30
j_call: TRBJ1-2
clone_size: .
cdr3_nt: TGTGCCTGGATGGGGACAGGAACCAACTATGGCTACACCTTC
cdr3_aa: CAWMGTGTNYGYTF